A selection of T cell receptor beta chains follows, all from one sample in a study of T cells in Graves' hyperthyroidism and ophthalmopathy. One entry per CDR3 protein results from TCRdb running MiXCR on the multiplex PCR reads. The data hold 560,000 or so distinct CDR3 sequences, with just under 20% observed a single time. Sequences were obtained from blood. These receptors were taken from a man between 35 and 55 years old with Graves' ophthalmopathy. Both conserved end residues are part of each CDR3. Fields, in order: D gene, J gene, clone size, V gene, CDR3 DNA, CDR3 protein. D genes are given only for firm matches. Part of the rows lack a size; the others show once, few, many or a class for expanded clones.

NA,TRBJ1-4,NA,TRBV3-1,TGTGCCAGCAGCCAAGAATTGGTACTTGGTGAAAAACTGTTTTTT,CASSQELVLGEKLFF
TRBD1,TRBJ1-5,few,TRBV7-9,TGTGCCAGCAGCCCGACAGGGGTAGGTTTTCAGCCCCAGCATTTT,CASSPTGVGFQPQHF
NA,TRBJ2-7,many,TRBV3-1,TGTGCCAGCAGCCAAGTGAACAGCTACGAGCAGTACTTC,CASSQVNSYEQYF
NA,TRBJ2-4,NA,TRBV2,TGTGCCAGCAGTGAGACAGGCATAGCCAAAAACATTCAGTACTTC,CASSETGIAKNIQYF
NA,TRBJ2-1,NA,TRBV5-5,TGTGCCAGCAGCCCTATAGCGGCCTACAACGAGCAGTTCTTC,CASSPIAAYNEQFF
TRBD2,TRBJ2-3,NA,TRBV11-2,TGTGCCAGCAGCGTCGGACTAGCGGGAGGATCCACAGATACGCAGTATTTT,CASSVGLAGGSTDTQYF
NA,TRBJ2-7,NA,TRBV7-9,TGTGCCAGCAGCTTACCCCCAGGGGACTACGAGCAGTACTTC,CASSLPPGDYEQYF
TRBD2,TRBJ2-5,NA,TRBV11-1,TGTGCCAGCAGCTCGAGCGGGGGGGTATGGACCCAGTACTTC,CASSSSGGVWTQYF
NA,TRBJ2-5,NA,TRBV10-3,TGTGCCATCAGTGATATAACAGAGCAAGAGACCCAGTACTTC,CAISDITEQETQYF
TRBD1,TRBJ2-1,many,TRBV6-2/TRBV6-3,TGTGCCAGCGAGGGACAGGGGTTCTACAATGAGCAGTTCTTC,CASEGQGFYNEQFF
TRBD2,TRBJ2-6,few,TRBV7-2,TGTGCCAGCCCGGGGGGAGACAGAGCCGACAACTCTGGGGCCAACGTCCTGACTTTC,CASPGGDRADNSGANVLTF
NA,TRBJ2-1,NA,TRBV30,TGTGCCTGGGGGAGAGGCGGGGATGAGCAGTTCTTC,CAWGRGGDEQFF
NA,TRBJ2-7,NA,TRBV29-1,TGCAGCGTTGGCGGGACAGATTACTACGAGCAGTACTTC,CSVGGTDYYEQYF
NA,TRBJ1-6,few,TRBV7-9,TGTGCCAGCAGCCCATTAGGGGGGGTGTATAATTCACCCCTCCACTTT,CASSPLGGVYNSPLHF
NA,TRBJ2-1,few,TRBV2,TGTGCCAGCAGTGAAACTCCTATTGAGGGCAATGAGCAGTTCTTC,CASSETPIEGNEQFF
TRBD2,TRBJ2-3,many,TRBV2,TGTGCCAGCAGTGAAGAGATAGCGGGGGGCGTAGATACGCAGTATTTT,CASSEEIAGGVDTQYF
NA,TRBJ1-1,many,TRBV18,TGTGCCAGCTCATCATCTCAACCGGGAAGAGGAACTGAAGCTTTCTTT,CASSSSQPGRGTEAFF
NA,TRBJ2-7,NA,TRBV30,TGTGCCTGGAGTGTTGAGGTTGGCTACGAGCAGTACTTC,CAWSVEVGYEQYF
NA,TRBJ1-2,NA,TRBV30,TGTGCCTGGACCGGGACCCCGCCTCTAGGCTACACCTTC,CAWTGTPPLGYTF
NA,TRBJ1-3,NA,TRBV28,TGTGCCTGCAGTTTATGGGGGGGCCGTGGAAACGCCATATATTTT,CACSLWGGRGNAIYF
TRBD2,TRBJ2-2,few,TRBV7-2,TGTGCCAGCACCTTGAAACAACTAGCGGGAGGGATCGGGGAGCTGTTTTTT,CASTLKQLAGGIGELFF
NA,TRBJ1-4,NA,TRBV3-1,TGTGCCAGCAGCCAAGCGGGAGAAAAACTGCTTTTT,CASSQAGEKLLF